This T cell receptor (beta chain) was recorded in a study of post-analysis software for immune sequencing data. Broader study findings: Compared with controls, patients showed significantly lower normalized Chao1 diversity. Compared with controls, patients had more of five TRBV segments, including TRBV5-6, TRBV5-1 and TRBV20-1.

This clonotype was detected once. Its matching antigen is unknown. Presence of unique molecular identifiers characterized the TCR beta cDNA libraries. TCRdb ran MiXCR on the PCR reads and lists one entry per CDR3 protein. This table has about 820,000 distinct CDR3 sequences, about 53% appearing once. Per the germline V gene, CDR1 is MDHEN and CDR2 is SYDVKM. The CDR3 runs 15 residues. V dropped 6 bases and J dropped 2 bases, with 15 bases sitting between them. The chain couples TRBV28 to TRBJ2-3; D may be TRBD1 or TRBD2 (5 bases each). The source of this sequence is a girl between 10 and 17 years old with multiple sclerosis. The source material was blood. The CDR3 sequence is CASRLRDRATDTQYF. CDR3 nucleotide sequence: TGTGCCAGCAGGCTCCGGGACCGAGCCACAGATACGCAGTATTTT.